The 11 T cell receptor beta chains below were found in one sample sequenced in a study of identical twins. A single record per CDR3 protein comes from TCRdb applying MiXCR to the 5' RACE reads. The repertoire has approximately 1.8 million distinct CDR3 sequences, less than 40% of them found once; the top ten carry roughly 0.3%. The sample consisted of cord blood. Source of these receptors: a newborn girl in good health.

This clonotype was counted only a few times. The V call is TRBV6-6, the J call TRBJ2-7; TRBD2 agrees at 8 bases. Germline CDR1 reads MNHNY; CDR2 reads SVGAGI (reference sequence). V shed 5 bases and J 1 base; nucleotides not matched to a gene: 10. This CDR3 is built from 16 residues. The CDR3 protein is CASSTDDTGGSYEQYF. The CDR3 DNA follows: TGTGCCAGCAGTACCGACGATACGGGAGGGTCCTACGAGCAGTACTTC.

This chain uses TRBV24-1 with TRBJ1-1; D is unresolved. Germline values: CDR1 KGHDR, CDR2 SFDVKD. This CDR3 has 12 residues. Trimming shortened V by 6 bases and J by 1 base, and 5 bases separated the two germline ends. The CDR3 DNA reads TGTGCCACCAGTTGGGGGAACACTGAAGCTTTCTTT. Protein sequence: CATSWGNTEAFF.

The V gene is TRBV10-3, the J gene TRBJ1-6, with D unclear. Trimming left V 6 bases short and J 7 bases short, with 10 bases between. Germline CDR1 is ENHRY and CDR2 is SYGVKD. The CDR3 runs 13 residues. CDR3 in amino acids: CAIRVGQNSPLHF. Here the CDR3 DNA reads TGTGCCATCAGAGTTGGTCAGAATTCACCCCTCCACTTT.

This clonotype turned up a few times. The V and J genes are TRBV20-1 and TRBJ2-7, with no clear D. Germline V gives CDR1 DFQATT, CDR2 SNEGSKA (reference sequence). This CDR3 spans 14 amino acids. Between the trimmed V and J ends, which lost 6 bases and 3 bases, there was a span of 18 bases. CDR3 in amino acids: CSATTLMRGYEQYF. The CDR3 nucleotides are TGCAGTGCCACAACTCTGATGCGTGGCTACGAGCAGTACTTC.

The chain joins TRBV3-1 to TRBJ2-5; D uncertain. V lost 4 bases and J lost 1, with 13 bases in between. The CDR3 runs to 15 residues. Germline CDR1 reads LGHDT; CDR2 reads YNNKEL (reference sequence). The CDR3 DNA reads as TGTGCCAGCAGCCCCATGGACGTGATCCAAGAGACCCAGTACTTC. This sequence encodes CASSPMDVIQETQYF.

To note about this clonotype: An end of the junction differs from the germline gene, which may be a read error. The chain combines TRBV6-2 or TRBV6-3 with TRBJ1-4, with unresolved D. Germline-derived CDR1 and CDR2 are MNHEY and SVGEGT. The CDR3 sequence is 13 residues long. This CDR3 is CASSYPENVKLFF. In DNA, the CDR3 is TGTGCCAGCAGTTACCCGGAGAATGTAAAACTGTTTTTT.

The chain carries TRBV4-2 and TRBJ2-2; TRBD2 matches 9 bases. CDR1 and CDR2 from the germline V gene are LGHNA and YNFKEQ. V was pared by 1 base and J by 5 bases, with 2 bases of the junction left unmatched. This CDR3 has 15 residues. The CDR3 protein is CASSQVAGVTGELFF. The CDR3, as DNA: TGTGCCAGCAGCCAAGTAGCGGGAGTAACCGGGGAGCTGTTTTTT.

J is TRBJ2-1 and V is TRBV3-1; 10 bases fit TRBD2. Germline CDR1 reads LGHDT; CDR2 reads YNNKEL (reference sequence). The CDR3 runs to 15 residues. J gave up 7 bases and V 7 bases, and 10 bases lay outside the gene matches. Written as DNA, the CDR3 is TGTGCCAGCACCCCGAGACTAGCGGGCTTTAATGAGCAGTTCTTC. Translated: CASTPRLAGFNEQFF.

J is TRBJ1-4 and V is TRBV20-1; 8 positions agree with TRBD1. Germline V gene lookup returns CDR1 DFQATT and CDR2 SNEGSKA (reference sequence). The CDR3 has 12 residues. V was clipped by 3 bases and J by 8 bases; unmatched bases: 2. The CDR3 region has the DNA TGCAGTGCTAGCCGGGACAGGGAAAAACTGTTTTTT. Translating it yields CSASRDREKLFF.

The J gene is TRBJ1-1, the V gene TRBV10-3; D is uncertain. V lost 4 bases, J lost 6 bases, and 12 bases lay in between. The germline gives CDR1 ENHRY, CDR2 SYGVKD. This CDR3 is built from 13 residues. Here the CDR3 reads CAISVSFTSEAFF. The CDR3, as DNA: TGTGCCATCAGTGTGTCATTCACCTCTGAAGCTTTCTTT.

The sample holds a few counts of this clonotype. The chain couples TRBV4-1 to TRBJ2-4, with 9 bases lining up with TRBD2. The V gene's germline CDR1 is MGHRA and CDR2 YSYEKL. V was clipped by 2 bases and J by 8 bases; unmatched bases: 10. The CDR3 covers 16 residues. CDR3: CASSQRLAVAGDIQYF. The CDR3 DNA reads as TGCGCCAGCAGCCAACGTCTAGCGGTAGCGGGAGACATTCAGTACTTC.